This T cell receptor (beta chain) was profiled in a study of metastatic and nonmetastatic thyroid tumors. As for the study in general: The authors compared repertoires across blood and tumor or nodule tissue from malignant and benign thyroid patients.

Germline V gives CDR1 MDHEN, CDR2 SYDVKM. This CDR3 contains 15 residues. Trimming at V came to 5 bases and at J to 5 bases, leaving 10 bases not matched to a gene. Every patient underwent thyroid surgery untreated. Study outcomes and limitations: Malignant thyroid tumors reportedly exceeded benign nodules significantly in TCR beta diversity, with the difference appearing in blood and tumor.

This clone has at least ten counts. The antigen remains undetermined. Original processing notes: Differences in CDR3 between clinicopathological groups were drawn on to build a classifier intended to discriminate distant-metastatic papillary thyroid cancer patients. TCRdb reanalyzed the PCR reads with MiXCR. These V and J calls originate from TCRdb's pipeline instead of the authors' own analysis. The sample lists just over 70,000 clones; roughly 18% were seen once. The receptor was derived from a female donor with papillary thyroid cancer or a benign thyroid nodule (not recorded which). Some clones in this sample may be carry-over from other donors' samples. The sample taken for sequencing was blood. This sequence joins TRBV28 and TRBJ2-7; 9 positions agree with TRBD1. The CDR3 sequence is CASSPIGTGFDEQYF. For the CDR3, the DNA is TGTGCCAGCAGTCCCATCGGGACAGGGTTCGACGAGCAGTACTTC.